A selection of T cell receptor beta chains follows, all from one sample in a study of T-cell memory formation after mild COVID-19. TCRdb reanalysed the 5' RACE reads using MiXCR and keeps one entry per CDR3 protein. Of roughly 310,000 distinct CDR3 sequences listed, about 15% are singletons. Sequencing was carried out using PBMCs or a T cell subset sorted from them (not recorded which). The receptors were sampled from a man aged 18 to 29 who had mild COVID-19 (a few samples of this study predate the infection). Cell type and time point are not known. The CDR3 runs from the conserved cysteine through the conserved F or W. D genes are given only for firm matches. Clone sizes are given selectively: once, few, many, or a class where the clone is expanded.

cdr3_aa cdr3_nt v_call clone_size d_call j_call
CASSQDIAAGYNEQFF TGCGCCAGCAGCCAAGATATCGCGGCTGGCTACAATGAGCAGTTCTTC TRBV4-3 . . TRBJ2-1
CASTGRVGYTF TGTGCCAGCACGGGCAGGGTCGGCTACACCTTC TRBV2 few . TRBJ1-2
CASSLLGRTYEQYF TGTGCCAGCAGTTTATTGGGACGTACCTACGAGCAGTACTTC TRBV27 few . TRBJ2-7
CASSLASGTGANGYTF TGTGCCAGCAGCTTAGCTTCCGGGACAGGGGCTAATGGCTACACCTTC TRBV7-9 . TRBD1 TRBJ1-2
CSASLGSGEDEKLFF TGCAGCGCTTCCCTTGGTTCGGGGGAAGATGAAAAACTGTTTTTT TRBV29-1 once . TRBJ1-4
CASSRSGGPGF TGTGCCAGCAGCCGTAGCGGGGGACCGGGGTTC TRBV7-9 few TRBD2 TRBJ2-5
CASSQRYTGPQETQYF TGTGCCAGCAGCCAGAGGTACACAGGGCCCCAAGAGACCCAGTACTTC TRBV11-2 few . TRBJ2-5
CASSLAAGNNQPQHF TGTGCCAGCAGCTTAGCGGCGGGGAACAATCAGCCCCAGCATTTT TRBV7-8 few . TRBJ1-5
CATSDPRRQGSLAGGNQPQHF TGTGCCACCAGTGATCCGCGACGGCAGGGCTCCTTGGCCGGTGGCAATCAGCCCCAGCATTTT TRBV24-1 . . TRBJ1-5
CASSLSLAHSYEQYF TGTGCCAGCAGCTTATCACTAGCCCACTCCTACGAGCAGTACTTC TRBV7-7 . . TRBJ2-7
CASSQVLGGARNEQFF TGCGCCAGCAGCCAAGTACTGGGGGGGGCCCGGAATGAGCAGTTCTTC TRBV4-1 . . TRBJ2-1
CASSPFSRYESMNTEAFF TGTGCCAGCTCACCGTTCTCGAGGTACGAGTCGATGAACACTGAAGCTTTCTTT TRBV18 . . TRBJ1-1
CASSERQGDLYF TGTGCCAGCTCGGAAAGACAGGGGGACCTTTACTTC TRBV18 . TRBD1 TRBJ2-7
CASSPRTSGEGSAYEQYF TGTGCCAGCTCACCCCGGACTAGCGGGGAGGGATCCGCCTACGAGCAGTACTTC TRBV18 few TRBD2 TRBJ2-7
CASSLVGDRSSPLHF TGTGCCAGCAGCTTGGTCGGGGACCGGAGTTCACCCCTCCACTTT TRBV7-3 . . TRBJ1-6
CAIRTGPGDGYTF TGCGCCATCAGGACGGGGCCAGGAGATGGCTACACCTTC TRBV5-1 many . TRBJ1-2
CATSTRTGWGTEAFF TGTGCCACCAGCACCCGGACAGGTTGGGGCACTGAAGCTTTCTTT TRBV15 few TRBD1 TRBJ1-1
CASRRTEYSTDTQYF TGTGCCAGCAGGCGGACAGAATATAGCACAGATACGCAGTATTTT TRBV5-4 many . TRBJ2-3
CASSSSGTREKLFF TGCGCCAGCAGCTCTAGTGGGACAAGGGAAAAACTGTTTTTT TRBV5-1 few . TRBJ1-4
CASSSRGRGNTEAFF TGTGCCAGCAGCTCCAGAGGTAGGGGGAACACTGAAGCTTTCTTT TRBV7-2 . . TRBJ1-1
CASSFWGPGDEQFF TGCGCCAGCAGCTTTTGGGGGCCAGGTGATGAGCAGTTCTTC TRBV5-1 . . TRBJ2-1
CASSEPLAGGPYEQYF TGTGCCAGCAGCGAGCCACTAGCGGGGGGGCCCTACGAGCAGTACTTC TRBV21-1 few . TRBJ2-7
CASSPRPAGGGETQYF TGTGCCAGCAGCCCGCGGCCGGCAGGCGGAGGCGAGACCCAGTACTTC TRBV7-2 few . TRBJ2-5
CASRDITPRETQYF TGTGCCAGCAGGGATATTACCCCTAGAGAGACCCAGTACTTC TRBV6-2/TRBV6-3 few . TRBJ2-5
CASSLVSGEYNEQFF TGTGCCAGCAGCTTAGTTAGCGGGGAGTACAATGAGCAGTTCTTC TRBV7-2 many TRBD2 TRBJ2-1
CASSGLAGRNTDTQYF TGTGCCAGCAGCGGACTAGCGGGGAGAAACACAGATACGCAGTATTTT TRBV12-3/TRBV12-4 few TRBD2 TRBJ2-3
CATSRDSKSEAQHF TGTGCCACCAGCAGAGATTCGAAATCGGAGGCCCAGCATTTT TRBV15 . . TRBJ1-5
CASSLGLDVKAFF TGTGCCAGCAGCCTGGGGCTGGATGTCAAAGCTTTCTTT TRBV18 . . TRBJ1-1
CASSQGSPLGYTF TGTGCCAGCAGCCAAGGGTCTCCCCTTGGCTACACCTTC TRBV3-1 few . TRBJ1-2
CASIGQGVGSGNTIYF TGTGCCAGCATAGGACAGGGCGTTGGTTCTGGAAACACCATATATTTT TRBV6-4 few TRBD1 TRBJ1-3
CASSLVIAGGNEQFF TGTGCCAGCAGCTTAGTAATTGCGGGGGGCAATGAGCAGTTCTTC TRBV7-2 few TRBD2 TRBJ2-1
CASSGQKNTEAFF TGTGCCAGCAGCGGACAGAAGAACACTGAAGCTTTCTTT TRBV7-9 . . TRBJ1-1
CASSSLARSTDTQYF TGTGCCAGCAGCTCATTAGCAAGGAGCACAGATACGCAGTATTTT TRBV7-3 . . TRBJ2-3
CASSQEGRGNSPLHF TGCGCCAGCAGCCAAGAGGGGAGGGGTAATTCACCCCTCCACTTT TRBV4-1 . . TRBJ1-6
CAWTYRGSSYNEQFF TGTGCCTGGACGTATCGGGGGAGCTCCTACAATGAGCAGTTCTTC TRBV30 few . TRBJ2-1
CSARDSVRVNEQFF TGCAGTGCTAGAGATTCGGTTCGGGTCAATGAGCAGTTCTTC TRBV20-1 many . TRBJ2-1
CASSRTGTNYGYTF TGTGCCAGCAGTCGGACCGGGACGAACTATGGCTACACCTTC TRBV7-9 few . TRBJ1-2
CASRGSSGAGYGYTF TGTGCCAGCCGGGGCTCCTCGGGAGCTGGGTATGGCTACACCTTC TRBV7-9 . . TRBJ1-2
CASSSSRAGETQYF TGTGCCAGCAGCAGCTCGAGGGCCGGGGAGACCCAGTACTTC TRBV7-2 few . TRBJ2-5
CASSSGTGVGEQYF TGTGCCAGCAGCTCAGGGACAGGGGTAGGGGAGCAGTACTTC TRBV7-6 once TRBD1 TRBJ2-7
CASSSNGGAETQYF TGCGCCAGCAGCTCTAATGGCGGGGCAGAGACCCAGTACTTC TRBV5-1 . . TRBJ2-5
CASSRLQGAAGELFF TGTGCCAGCAGTCGTCTACAGGGAGCGGCCGGGGAGCTGTTTTTT TRBV7-9 few . TRBJ2-2
CATSDRLNTEQFF TGTGCCACCAGTGACAGGCTCAACACTGAGCAGTTCTTC TRBV24-1 few . TRBJ2-1
CASSLAQEQYGYTF TGCGCCAGCAGCTTGGCCCAGGAGCAGTATGGCTACACCTTC TRBV5-1 . . TRBJ1-2
CATSVLGTGELFF TGTGCCACCTCCGTGCTGGGCACCGGGGAGCTGTTTTTT TRBV6-2/TRBV6-3 few . TRBJ2-2
CASSSLSGGRTDTQYF TGTGCCAGCAGCTCGTTAAGCGGGGGGCGCACAGATACGCAGTATTTT TRBV11-2 few TRBD2 TRBJ2-3
CASSVGVAGPEQYF TGTGCCAGCAGCGTAGGGGTGGCGGGGCCCGAGCAGTACTTC TRBV9 . . TRBJ2-7
CASRPGMSTDTQYF TGCGCCAGCAGACCGGGAATGAGCACAGATACGCAGTATTTT TRBV5-1 . . TRBJ2-3
CAWGRRDTQYF TGTGCCTGGGGACGAAGGGATACGCAGTATTTT TRBV30 many . TRBJ2-3
CAWSRADTQYF TGTGCCTGGAGCAGAGCAGATACGCAGTATTTT TRBV30 . . TRBJ2-3
CASSPPGFRRGGYTF TGTGCCAGCTCACCACCGGGTTTCAGGAGAGGCGGCTACACCTTC TRBV18 . . TRBJ1-2
CASSYSQGRPLHF TGTGCCAGCAGTTACAGTCAGGGGCGACCCCTCCACTTT TRBV6-2/TRBV6-3 few . TRBJ1-6
CASRIGGALTNNYRGGYTF TGCGCCAGCAGGATTGGGGGGGCGCTGACTAATAACTATCGCGGCGGCTACACCTTC TRBV5-1 few . TRBJ1-2
CASSLSSFGAEAFF TGCGCCAGCAGCTTGAGTAGTTTTGGCGCTGAAGCTTTCTTT TRBV5-1 many . TRBJ1-1
CATSREDRKETQYF TGTGCCACCAGCAGAGAGGACAGAAAAGAGACCCAGTACTTC TRBV15 many . TRBJ2-5
CATRAGQRYEQYF TGCGCCACTAGAGCCGGACAGCGCTACGAGCAGTACTTC TRBV5-1 few . TRBJ2-7
CASSIRTGSSPLHF TGTGCCAGTAGTATACGAACAGGAAGTTCACCCCTCCACTTT TRBV19 . . TRBJ1-6
CASSEREFYEQYF TGTGCCAGCAGTGAACGGGAGTTCTACGAGCAGTACTTC TRBV6-2/TRBV6-3 few . TRBJ2-7
CSLAGESYEQYF TGCAGTCTAGCGGGGGAGTCCTACGAGCAGTACTTC TRBV20-1 . TRBD2 TRBJ2-7
CASSTRLAETGELFF TGTGCCAGCAGCACCAGACTAGCGGAAACCGGGGAGCTGTTTTTT TRBV7-3 few TRBD2 TRBJ2-2